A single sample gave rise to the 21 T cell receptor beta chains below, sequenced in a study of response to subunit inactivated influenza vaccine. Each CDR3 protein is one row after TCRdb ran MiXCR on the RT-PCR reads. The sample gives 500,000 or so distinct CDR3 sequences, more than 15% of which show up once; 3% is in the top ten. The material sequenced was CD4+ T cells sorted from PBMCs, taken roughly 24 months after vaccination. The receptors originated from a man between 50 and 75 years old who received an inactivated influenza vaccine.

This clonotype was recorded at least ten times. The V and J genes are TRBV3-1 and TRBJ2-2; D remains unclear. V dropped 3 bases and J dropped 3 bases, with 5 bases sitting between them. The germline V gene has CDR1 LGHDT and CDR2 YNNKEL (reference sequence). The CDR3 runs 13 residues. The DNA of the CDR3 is TGTGCCAGCAGCCAGGAATACACCGGGGAGCTGTTTTTT. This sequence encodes CASSQEYTGELFF.

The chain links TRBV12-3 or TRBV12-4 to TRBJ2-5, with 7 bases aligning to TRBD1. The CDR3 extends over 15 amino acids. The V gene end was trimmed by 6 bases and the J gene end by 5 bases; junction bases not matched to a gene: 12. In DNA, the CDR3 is TGTGCCAGCAGACTTTCAGGGGGAATCGGTGAGACCCAGTACTTC. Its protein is CASRLSGGIGETQYF.

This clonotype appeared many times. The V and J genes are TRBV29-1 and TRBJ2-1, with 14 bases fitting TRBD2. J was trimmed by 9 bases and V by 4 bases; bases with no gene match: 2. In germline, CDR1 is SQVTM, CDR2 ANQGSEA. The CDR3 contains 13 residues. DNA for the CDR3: TGCAGCGTTGTCGGACTAGCGGGAGGTGAGCAGTTCTTC. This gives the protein CSVVGLAGGEQFF.

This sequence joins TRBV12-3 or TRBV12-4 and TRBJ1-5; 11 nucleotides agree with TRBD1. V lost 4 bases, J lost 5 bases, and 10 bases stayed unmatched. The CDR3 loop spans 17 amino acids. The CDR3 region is CASSWDRGSPKDQPQHF. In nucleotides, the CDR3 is TGTGCCAGCAGTTGGGACAGGGGGTCCCCTAAAGATCAGCCCCAGCATTTT.

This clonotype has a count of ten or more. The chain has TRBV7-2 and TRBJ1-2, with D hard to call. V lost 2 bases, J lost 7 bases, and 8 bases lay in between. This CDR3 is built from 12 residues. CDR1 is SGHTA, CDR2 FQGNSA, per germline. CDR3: CASSLRAGGYTF. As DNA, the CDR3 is TGTGCCAGCAGCTTACGGGCGGGTGGCTACACCTTC.

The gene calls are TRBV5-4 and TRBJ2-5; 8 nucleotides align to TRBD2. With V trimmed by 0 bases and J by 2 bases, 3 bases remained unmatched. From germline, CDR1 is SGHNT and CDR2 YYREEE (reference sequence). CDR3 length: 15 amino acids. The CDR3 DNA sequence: TGTGCCAGCAGCTTGGAGCGGGGGACGCAAGAGACCCAGTACTTC. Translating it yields CASSLERGTQETQYF.

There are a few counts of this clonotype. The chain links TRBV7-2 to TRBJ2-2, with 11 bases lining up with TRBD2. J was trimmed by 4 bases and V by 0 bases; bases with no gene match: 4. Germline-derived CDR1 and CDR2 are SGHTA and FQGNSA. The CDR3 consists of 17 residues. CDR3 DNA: TGTGCCAGCAGCTTAGCGAGTAGCGGGAGGGTCACCGGGGAGCTGTTTTTT. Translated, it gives CASSLASSGRVTGELFF.

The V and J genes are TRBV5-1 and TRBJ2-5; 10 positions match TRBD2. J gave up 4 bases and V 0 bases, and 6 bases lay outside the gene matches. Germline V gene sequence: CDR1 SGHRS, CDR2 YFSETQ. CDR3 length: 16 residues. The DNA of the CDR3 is TGCGCCAGCAGCTTGGGTCCTAGCGGGAGCGGAGAGACCCAGTACTTC. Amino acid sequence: CASSLGPSGSGETQYF.

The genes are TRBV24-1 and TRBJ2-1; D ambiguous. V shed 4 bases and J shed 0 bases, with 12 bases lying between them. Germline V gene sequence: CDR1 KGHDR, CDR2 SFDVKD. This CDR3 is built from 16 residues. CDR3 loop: CATSDPGVSSYNEQFF. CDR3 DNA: TGTGCCACCAGTGACCCTGGAGTGAGCTCCTACAATGAGCAGTTCTTC.

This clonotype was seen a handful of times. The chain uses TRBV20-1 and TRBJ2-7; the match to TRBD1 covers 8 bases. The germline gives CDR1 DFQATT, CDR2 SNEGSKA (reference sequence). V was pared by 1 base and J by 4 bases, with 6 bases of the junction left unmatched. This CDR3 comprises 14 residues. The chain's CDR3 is CSARGGRGPYEQYF. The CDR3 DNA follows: TGCAGTGCTAGAGGGGGCAGGGGGCCATACGAGCAGTACTTC.

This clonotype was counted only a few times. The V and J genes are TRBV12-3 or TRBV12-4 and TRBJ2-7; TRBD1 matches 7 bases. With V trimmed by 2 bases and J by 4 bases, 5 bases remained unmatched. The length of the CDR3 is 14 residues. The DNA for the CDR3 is TGTGCCAGCAGTTTACAGGGGGATTTGTACGAGCAGTACTTC. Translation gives CASSLQGDLYEQYF.

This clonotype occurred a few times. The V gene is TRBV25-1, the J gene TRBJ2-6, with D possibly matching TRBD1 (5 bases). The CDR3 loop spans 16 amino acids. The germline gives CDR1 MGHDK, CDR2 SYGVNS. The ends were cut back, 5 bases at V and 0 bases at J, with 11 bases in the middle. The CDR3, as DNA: TGTGCCAGCAGTCCTTACAGGATCTCTGGGGCCAACGTCCTGACTTTC. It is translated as CASSPYRISGANVLTF. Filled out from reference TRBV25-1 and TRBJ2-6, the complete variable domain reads EADIYQTPRYLVIGTGKKITLECSQTMGHDKMYWYQQDPGMELHLIHYSYGVNSTEKGDLSSESTVSRIRTEHFPLTLESARPSHTSQYLCASSPYRISGANVLTFGAGSRLTVL.

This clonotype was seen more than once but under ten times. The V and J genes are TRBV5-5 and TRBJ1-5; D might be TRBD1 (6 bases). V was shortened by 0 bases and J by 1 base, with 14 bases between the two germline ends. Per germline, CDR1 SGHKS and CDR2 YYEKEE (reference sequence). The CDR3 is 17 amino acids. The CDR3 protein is CASSLEPGQGSNQPQHF. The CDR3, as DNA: TGTGCCAGCAGCTTGGAACCGGGACAAGGAAGCAATCAGCCCCAGCATTTT.

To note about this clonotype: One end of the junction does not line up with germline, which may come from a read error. This CDR3 reads CASSVTGTNTGELFF. Written as DNA, the CDR3 is TGTGCCAGCAGCGTAACAGGGACGAACACCGGGGAGCTGTTTTTT. The rearrangement joins TRBV7-3 to TRBJ2-2; possible D gene TRBD1, 6 bases. Per germline, CDR1 SGHTA and CDR2 FQGTGA. The CDR3 consists of 15 residues. The full variable domain, in which reference TRBV7-3 and TRBJ2-2 provide the parts outside the CDR3, is GAGVSQTPSNKVTEKGKYVELRCDPISGHTALYWYRQSLGQGPEFLIYFQGTGAADDSGLPNDRFFAVRPEGSVSTLKIQRTERGDSAVYLCASSVTGTNTGELFFGEGSRLTVL.

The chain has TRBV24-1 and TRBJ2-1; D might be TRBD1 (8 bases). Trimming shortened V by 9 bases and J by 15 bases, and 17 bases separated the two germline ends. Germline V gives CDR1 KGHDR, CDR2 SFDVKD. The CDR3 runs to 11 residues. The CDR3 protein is CATFGQGGGFF. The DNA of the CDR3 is TGTGCCACCTTCGGACAGGGCGGGGGGTTCTTC.

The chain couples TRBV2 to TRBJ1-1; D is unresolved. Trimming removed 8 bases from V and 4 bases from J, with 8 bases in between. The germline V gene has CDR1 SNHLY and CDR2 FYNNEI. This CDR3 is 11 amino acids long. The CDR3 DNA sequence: TGTGCCAGCCGGGTATCCACTGAAGCTTTCTTT. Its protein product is CASRVSTEAFF.

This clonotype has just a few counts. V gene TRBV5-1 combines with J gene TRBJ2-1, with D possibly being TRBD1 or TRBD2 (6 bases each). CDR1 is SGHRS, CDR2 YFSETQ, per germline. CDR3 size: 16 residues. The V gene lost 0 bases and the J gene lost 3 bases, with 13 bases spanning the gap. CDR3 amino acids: CASSLEGGLDYNEQFF. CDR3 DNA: TGCGCCAGCAGCTTGGAAGGGGGACTGGACTACAATGAGCAGTTCTTC.

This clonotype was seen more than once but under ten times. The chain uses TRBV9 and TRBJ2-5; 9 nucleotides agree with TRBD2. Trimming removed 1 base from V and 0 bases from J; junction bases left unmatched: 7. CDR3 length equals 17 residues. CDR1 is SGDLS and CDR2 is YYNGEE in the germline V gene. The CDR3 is CASSVTGGRAYQETQYF. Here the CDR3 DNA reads TGTGCCAGCAGCGTAACTGGCGGGAGGGCTTACCAAGAGACCCAGTACTTC. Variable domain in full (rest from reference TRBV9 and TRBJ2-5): DSGVTQTPKHLITATGQRVTLRCSPRSGDLSVYWYQQSLDQGLQFLIQYYNGEERAKGNILERFSAQQFPDLHSELNLSSLELGDSALYFCASSVTGGRAYQETQYFGPGTRLLVL.

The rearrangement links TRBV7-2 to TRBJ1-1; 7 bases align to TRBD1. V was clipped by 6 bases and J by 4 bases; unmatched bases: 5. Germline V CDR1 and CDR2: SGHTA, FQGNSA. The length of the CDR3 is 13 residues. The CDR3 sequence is CASRPAGGTEAFF. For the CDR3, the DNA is TGTGCCAGCAGGCCTGCAGGGGGCACTGAAGCTTTCTTT.

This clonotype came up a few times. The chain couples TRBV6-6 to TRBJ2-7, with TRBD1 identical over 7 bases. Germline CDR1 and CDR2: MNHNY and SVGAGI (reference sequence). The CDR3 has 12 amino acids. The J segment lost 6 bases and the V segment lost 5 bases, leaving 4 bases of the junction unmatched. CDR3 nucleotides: TGTGCCAGCAGTACGACAGGGTTCGAGCAGTACTTC. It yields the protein CASSTTGFEQYF.

The CDR3, as DNA: TGCGCCAGCAGCCAAGACGTCTACAGGCCCTACGAGCAGTACTTC. This sequence encodes CASSQDVYRPYEQYF. The J gene is TRBJ2-7, the V gene TRBV4-3, with D possibly being TRBD1 (5 bases). The CDR3 totals 15 residues. Germline lookup yields CDR1 LGHNA and CDR2 YSLEER. Trimming cost V 0 bases and J 2 bases, with 11 bases left between them.